A selection of T cell receptor beta chains follows, all from one sample in a study of shared clonotypes between healthy human individuals. Generated by immunoSEQ multiplex PCR, the TCRdb table keeps only in-frame clones and is missing some. Counted here are approximately 470,000 clones, approximately 78% occurring once; the ten biggest clones make up around 13%. Sequencing was carried out using PBMCs. The source is a woman in her thirties or forties in good health. Some clones in this sample may be carry-over from other donors' samples. CDR3s include the opening cysteine and the closing phenylalanine or tryptophan. A D gene is named only where the DNA matches it firmly. Not every row has a clone size; where given, it reads once, few, many or a size class.

j_call clone_size v_call d_call cdr3_nt cdr3_aa
TRBJ2-2 . TRBV7-2 TRBD2 TGTGCCAGCAGCTTAGGTGCAGGGAGGGGCACCGGGGAGCTGTTTTTT CASSLGAGRGTGELFF
TRBJ2-3 . TRBV28 TRBD2 TGTGCCAGCAGTTTATCCATTAGCGGGAGCGGAGCGCAGTATTTT CASSLSISGSGAQYF
TRBJ1-5 many TRBV27 . TGTGCCAGCAGTTTTTCCTCGACAGGAAGGCAGCCCCAGCATTTT CASSFSSTGRQPQHF
TRBJ1-6 . TRBV5-1 . TGCGCCAGCAGCCCCTCCGGGACCGATAATTCACCCCTCCACTTT CASSPSGTDNSPLHF
TRBJ1-2 few TRBV5-1 TRBD1 TGCGCCAGCAGCCACGGACAGGAAGGAGTCTATGGCTACACCTTC CASSHGQEGVYGYTF
TRBJ1-2 . TRBV27 TRBD1 TGTGCCAGCACTCCCGGACAGGGACGAAACTATGGCTACACCTTC CASTPGQGRNYGYTF
TRBJ2-7 once TRBV10-2 TRBD2 TGCGCCAGCAGGCAGCGGGAGGGCCCCTACGAGCAGTACTTC CASRQREGPYEQYF
TRBJ1-2 . TRBV28 . TGTGCCAGCAGTTTATCCGGTGAACTCGTCTATGGCTACACCTTC CASSLSGELVYGYTF
TRBJ1-5 . TRBV5-1 . TGCGCCAGCAGCTTGAGGTCAGATCAGCCCCAGCATTTT CASSLRSDQPQHF
TRBJ2-1 . TRBV20-1 . TGCAGTGCCGGTAGAGGTTTGGAGCAGTTCTTC CSAGRGLEQFF
TRBJ2-7 . TRBV15 TRBD2 TGTGCCACCAGCAGATCCGGGACTAGCGGGATGTACGAGCAGTACTTC CATSRSGTSGMYEQYF
TRBJ2-3 . TRBV7-3 . TGTGCCAGCAGCCCCTACCGGGCTGCTAGCACAGATACGCAGTATTTT CASSPYRAASTDTQYF
TRBJ2-7 . TRBV18 . TGTGCCAGCTCACCAAGGACAGCCTCCTACGAGCAGTACTTC CASSPRTASYEQYF
TRBJ1-4 . TRBV5-1 . TGCGCCAGCAGCTTAGGAAGCGAGGGTGAAAAACTGTTTTTT CASSLGSEGEKLFF
TRBJ1-2 . TRBV4-3 . TGCGCCAGCAAACGCGACAGAAGCAACTATGGCTACACCTTC CASKRDRSNYGYTF
TRBJ2-7 . TRBV7-9 . TGTGCCAGCAGCCCCCCCGGCAGTTACGAGCAGTACTTC CASSPPGSYEQYF
TRBJ2-1 once TRBV18 TRBD2 TGTGCCAGCTCCCTTTTAGCGGGAGATCGTTATGAGCAGTTCTTC CASSLLAGDRYEQFF
TRBJ2-7 . TRBV7-2 . TGTGCCAGCAGCCCTTACGCAGGCTCCTACGAGCAGTACTTC CASSPYAGSYEQYF
TRBJ2-1 . TRBV7-2 . TGTGCCAGCAGCCTCAGGGGGGCCCTCGTGGATGAGCAGTTCTTC CASSLRGALVDEQFF
TRBJ1-2 . TRBV7-3 . TGTGCCAGCAGCTTAAGGCAAGGCCATGGCTACACCTTC CASSLRQGHGYTF
TRBJ1-3 . TRBV30 TRBD1 TGTGCCTGGAGTGGGGGGCAGGGGGATTCTACTGGAAACACCATATATTTT CAWSGGQGDSTGNTIYF
TRBJ1-4 . TRBV7-9 TRBD1 TGTGCCAGCAGCTTAGGGGGACAGACTAATGAAAAACTGTTTTTT CASSLGGQTNEKLFF
TRBJ1-1 . TRBV30 . TGTGCCTGGAGTGTAAAGGGGGGAGGGCCCGGATACTATATGAACACTGAAGCTTTCTTT CAWSVKGGGPGYYMNTEAFF
TRBJ2-1 . TRBV7-3 . TGTGCCAGCAGCTTAGGGGTAGGACAGGAGCAGTTCTTC CASSLGVGQEQFF
TRBJ2-1 . TRBV28 . TGTGCCAGCAGTTCCCCTTTGGGGGGCGGGCCGGTTTACAATGAGCAGTTCTTC CASSSPLGGGPVYNEQFF
TRBJ2-2 . TRBV27 TRBD2 TGTGCCAGCAGGCAACTAGCGGGAGGGGACACCGGGGAGCTGTTTTTT CASRQLAGGDTGELFF
TRBJ1-5 . TRBV28 . TGTGCCAGCAGTTTGAACAGAAATAGCAATCAGCCCCAGCATTTT CASSLNRNSNQPQHF
TRBJ2-7 few TRBV11-2 . TGTGCCAGCAGCTTAGGAGGGGTTAGCGAGCAGTACTTC CASSLGGVSEQYF
TRBJ2-7 . TRBV28 TRBD2 TGTGCCAGCAGTCCCCCTCCGCTAGGCGGGAGTAGGTACGAGCAGTACTTC CASSPPPLGGSRYEQYF
TRBJ1-1 . TRBV28 . TGTGCCAGCAGTTTATGGGGCGGAGATGAAGCTTTCTTT CASSLWGGDEAFF
TRBJ1-3 once TRBV7-6 TRBD1 TGTGCCAGCAGTGCACAGGGGGCGGCTGGAAACACCATATATTTT CASSAQGAAGNTIYF
TRBJ2-5 . TRBV27 TRBD1 TGTGCCAGCAAAAGGACAGGGGCACAAGAGACCCAGTACTTC CASKRTGAQETQYF
TRBJ2-7 . TRBV27 . TGTGCCAGCAGTTTCCGCAGGGGCTACGAGCAGTACTTC CASSFRRGYEQYF
TRBJ2-7 . TRBV18 . TGTGCCAGCTCACCACCCGGACGGACCGGCGGTGAGCAGTACTTC CASSPPGRTGGEQYF
TRBJ2-1 . TRBV20-1 . TGCAGTGCGTCAGATCAGCAGGTCTTC CSASDQQVF
TRBJ2-5 . TRBV28 TRBD2 TGTGCCAGCAGTCCCAGACTAGCGGGAGCAGGAGAGACCCAGTACTTC CASSPRLAGAGETQYF
TRBJ2-1 . TRBV11-3 TRBD1 TGTGCCAGCAGCCCCGGACAGGGCTCCTACAATGAGCAGTTCTTC CASSPGQGSYNEQFF
TRBJ2-1 . TRBV11-2 . TGTGCCAGCAGCCGCAATCCGGGGGCTGGGGATGAGCAGTTCTTC CASSRNPGAGDEQFF
TRBJ2-1 . TRBV23-1 . TGCGCCAGCAGTCCGCCGGCAGGTCCCCACAATGAGCAGTTCTTC CASSPPAGPHNEQFF
TRBJ2-2 . TRBV7-2 . TGTGCCAGCAGCTTAGGGCCTCGTGCAGCGACGGACACCGGGGAGCTGTTTTTT CASSLGPRAATDTGELFF
TRBJ2-1 . TRBV10-1 TRBD2 TGCGCCAGCAGTGAGACTAGCGGCTACAATGAGCAGTTCTTC CASSETSGYNEQFF
TRBJ2-2 . TRBV28 . TGTGCCAGCAGTTTATGGCTAATCGCCGGGGAGCTGTTTTTT CASSLWLIAGELFF
TRBJ1-2 . TRBV7-9 . TGTGCCAGCAGCTCCTTACAGGACTATGGCTACACCTTC CASSSLQDYGYTF
TRBJ2-2 . TRBV15 . TGTGCCACCAGCAGAGAAGGGGTGGACACCGGGGAGCTGTTTTTT CATSREGVDTGELFF
TRBJ2-6 few TRBV19 . TGTGCCAGTAGTCGATACGGACAGCACTCTGGGGCCAACGTCCTGACTTTC CASSRYGQHSGANVLTF
TRBJ2-5 . TRBV5-1 . TGCGCCAGCAGCTTGGAGGGGTGGAAAGAGACCCAGTACTTC CASSLEGWKETQYF
TRBJ1-4 . TRBV6-1 . TGTGCCAGCACGGCTGCAGGTGAAAAACTGTTTTTT CASTAAGEKLFF
TRBJ2-2 once TRBV7-8 . TGTGCCAGCAGCCCCCATACGACCGGGGAGCTGTTTTTT CASSPHTTGELFF
TRBJ1-1 . TRBV18 . TGTGCCAGCTCATCTCTGGGAGGAACTGAAGCTTTCTTT CASSSLGGTEAFF
TRBJ2-7 . TRBV9 TRBD1 TGTGCCAGCAGCGCAGGGACAGCTACCTACGAGCAGTACTTC CASSAGTATYEQYF
TRBJ1-1 . TRBV7-2 . TGTGCCAGCAGCTCGGGCCGGACTACTGAAGCTTTCTTT CASSSGRTTEAFF
TRBJ2-3 . TRBV2 TRBD2 TGTGCCAGCAGTGCAGGGACTAGCGGCCCCCCTAGCACAGATACGCAGTATTTT CASSAGTSGPPSTDTQYF
TRBJ2-7 . TRBV7-2 TRBD2 TGTGCCAGCAGCTTAAACGGGAGGGAGGGCGAGCAGTACTTC CASSLNGREGEQYF
TRBJ2-7 . TRBV6-6 . TGTGCCAGCGGCACCCAGCCGCCCGTCCGGCAGTACTTC CASGTQPPVRQYF
TRBJ2-7 once TRBV13 . TGTGCCAGCAGCTTAGCTACCCGACGGAGCTCCTACGAGCAGTACTTC CASSLATRRSSYEQYF